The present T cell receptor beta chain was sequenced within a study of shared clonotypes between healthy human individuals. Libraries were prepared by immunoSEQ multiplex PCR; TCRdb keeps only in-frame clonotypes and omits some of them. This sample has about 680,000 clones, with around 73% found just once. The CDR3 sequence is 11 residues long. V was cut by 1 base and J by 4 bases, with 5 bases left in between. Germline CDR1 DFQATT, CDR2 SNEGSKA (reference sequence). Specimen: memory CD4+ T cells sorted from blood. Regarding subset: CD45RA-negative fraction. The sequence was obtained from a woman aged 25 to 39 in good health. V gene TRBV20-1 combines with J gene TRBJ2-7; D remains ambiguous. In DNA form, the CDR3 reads TGCAGTGCTAGAGTTTCGTACGAGCAGTACTTC. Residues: CSARVSYEQYF.